The 29 T cell receptor beta chains listed next were all sequenced from one sample in a study of cytomegalovirus exposure and HLA in healthy donors. The repertoire was sequenced with immunoSEQ multiplex PCR; TCRdb's copy has only in-frame clones and lacks some. The sample includes about 170,000 clones, 80% to 90% of them seen just once. The material sequenced was PBMCs. The receptor set was obtained from a woman in her twenties or thirties in good health and CMV-seronegative.

The chain couples TRBV6-1 to TRBJ1-5; D gene unclear. This CDR3 is built from 16 residues. Trimming left V 3 bases short and J 2 bases short, with 14 bases between. In germline, CDR1 is MNHNS, CDR2 SASEGT. In DNA form, the CDR3 reads TGTGCCAGCAGTGATCGCGGTTCCCGGGGCAATCAGCCCCAGCATTTT. Translating it yields CASSDRGSRGNQPQHF.

The chain employs TRBV2 and TRBJ1-5; tentatively, D is TRBD1 (5 bases). V was cut by 7 bases and J by 6 bases, with 10 bases left in between. The germline gives CDR1 SNHLY, CDR2 FYNNEI. The CDR3 covers 12 residues. CDR3 residues: CASTPGGQPQHF. CDR3 in DNA: TGTGCCAGCACCCCCGGGGGTCAGCCCCAGCATTTT.

The chain carries TRBV6-6 and TRBJ2-5, with 8 positions matching TRBD2. Germline V CDR1 and CDR2: MNHNY, SVGAGI (reference sequence). CDR3 size: 15 residues. The V and J ends lost 2 bases and 5 bases, in that order; junction bases with no gene match: 7. The CDR3 region is CASSYHGGAGETQYF. For the CDR3, the DNA is TGTGCCAGCAGTTACCACGGGGGGGCCGGGGAGACCCAGTACTTC.

The rearrangement links TRBV5-1 to TRBJ2-7, with 10 bases identical to TRBD2. The V gene's germline CDR1 is SGHRS and CDR2 YFSETQ. This CDR3 is 16 amino acids long. J lost 3 bases, V lost 0 bases, and 6 bases had no gene match. CDR3 DNA sequence: TGCGCCAGCAGCTTGGTCGCTAGCGGGGGATTCTACGAGCAGTACTTC. It translates to CASSLVASGGFYEQYF.

This CDR3 is CAWSVSPLVSGANVLTF. In DNA, the CDR3 is TGTGCCTGGAGTGTATCCCCACTCGTCTCTGGGGCCAACGTCCTGACTTTC. The rearrangement uses TRBV30 and TRBJ2-6; D not resolved. V gave up 0 bases and J gave up 0 bases, with 12 bases separating them. Germline V gene data show CDR1 as GTSNPN and CDR2 as SVGIG (reference sequence). The CDR3 is 17 amino acids.

V and J are TRBV18 and TRBJ1-5, with D unresolved. Between the trimmed V and J ends, which lost 2 bases and 0 bases, there was a span of 5 bases. The length of the CDR3 is 14 residues. Germline loops: CDR1 KGHSH, CDR2 LQKENI. DNA for the CDR3: TGTGCCAGCTCACCAACTCGTAGCAATCAGCCCCAGCATTTT. It codes for CASSPTRSNQPQHF.

The chain employs TRBV5-6 and TRBJ1-5, with 9 bases that match TRBD1. The CDR3 runs 16 residues. V was pared by 4 bases and J by 1 base, with 6 bases of the junction left unmatched. Germline values: CDR1 SGHDT, CDR2 YYEEEE. CDR3 protein: CASSGPGTGSNQPQHF. CDR3 nucleotide sequence: TGTGCCAGCAGCGGCCCCGGGACAGGGAGCAATCAGCCCCAGCATTTT.

The gene calls are TRBV7-6 and TRBJ2-2, with 10 bases matching TRBD2. With V trimmed by 3 bases and J by 6 bases, 10 bases remained unmatched. The CDR3 contains 17 residues. Germline values: CDR1 SGHVS, CDR2 FNYEAQ. The CDR3 DNA sequence: TGTGCCAGCAGCTTGAAGCGGGGGGGGAGTGGCGCCGGGGAGCTGTTTTTT. Encoded protein: CASSLKRGGSGAGELFF. The variable domain in full, with the rest retrieved from reference TRBV7-6 and TRBJ2-2, is GAGVSQSPRYKVTKRGQDVALRCDPISGHVSLYWYRQALGQGPEFLTYFNYEAQQDKSGLPNDRFSAERPEGSISTLTIQRTEQRDSAMYRCASSLKRGGSGAGELFFGEGSRLTVL.

The gene calls are TRBV12-1 and TRBJ2-5; the table assigns TRBD2, which was not confirmed against the DNA. TRBV12-1 is flagged as a pseudogene. The CDR3 has 16 amino acids. CDR3 in DNA: TGTGCCAGCAGCTTTGCGGTAGCGGGGGACGGGGAGACCCAGTACTTC. This sequence encodes CASSFAVAGDGETQYF.

V gene TRBV4-1 combines with J gene TRBJ1-6, with TRBD1 identical over 9 bases. Germline trimming cut 0 bases from V and 8 bases from J; bases unmatched to any gene: 8. This CDR3 region has 17 residues. The germline CDR1 and CDR2 sequences are MGHRA and YSYEKL. CDR3 protein: CASSQDRGDRDYSPLHF. The CDR3 DNA is TGCGCCAGCAGCCAAGATAGGGGGGACAGGGATTATTCACCCCTCCACTTT.

Concerning this clone itself: The same CDR3 also results from other DNA sequences found in this sample. V gene TRBV7-9 combines with J gene TRBJ1-2; D possibly corresponds to TRBD1 (6 bases). Germline CDR1 is SEHNR and CDR2 is FQNEAQ (reference sequence). Trimming took 5 bases from V and 4 from J, leaving 8 bases between them. This CDR3 has 12 amino acids. In nucleotides, the CDR3 is TGTGCCAGCAGCCCGGACAGCTATGGCTACACCTTC. Its protein is CASSPDSYGYTF. The full variable domain, with the rest looked up from reference TRBV7-9 and TRBJ1-2, is DTGVSQNPRHKITKRGQNVTFRCDPISEHNRLYWYRQTLGQGPEFLTYFQNEAQLEKSRLLSDRFSAERPKGSFSTLEIQRTEQGDSAMYLCASSPDSYGYTFGSGTRLTVV.

The V gene is TRBV7-9, the J gene TRBJ1-5; TRBD1 matches 10 bases. CDR3 length: 16 amino acids. Looked up from germline, CDR1 is SEHNR and CDR2 is FQNEAQ (reference sequence). J lost 3 bases, V lost 0 bases, and 2 bases had no gene match. This CDR3 is CASSLAGQGFNQPQHF. CDR3 DNA: TGTGCCAGCAGCTTAGCGGGACAGGGGTTCAATCAGCCCCAGCATTTT.

This chain joins TRBV6-1 and TRBJ2-3; TRBD2 agrees at 10 bases. Trimming took 2 bases from V and 0 from J; bases not matched to a gene: 2. CDR1 MNHNS and CDR2 SASEGT come from the germline V gene. The CDR3 runs to 16 residues. This CDR3 reads CASSENSGGSTDTQYF. CDR3 sequence (DNA): TGTGCCAGCAGTGAAAATAGCGGGGGGAGCACAGATACGCAGTATTTT.

This sequence joins TRBV7-6 and TRBJ2-5; 10 positions match TRBD2. In germline, CDR1 is SGHVS, CDR2 FNYEAQ. The length of the CDR3 is 15 residues. The ends lost 5 bases at V and 2 bases at J; junction bases unmatched: 5. CDR3 sequence: CASSPSGLAQETQYF. The CDR3 region has the DNA TGTGCCAGCAGCCCCTCGGGACTAGCGCAAGAGACCCAGTACTTC.

The CDR3 protein is CASSPWGGVTEAFF. The CDR3 DNA sequence: TGCGCCAGCAGTCCGTGGGGGGGGGTCACTGAAGCTTTCTTT. The chain recombines TRBV5-1 with TRBJ1-1; tentatively, D is TRBD1 (5 bases). With 5 bases removed from V and 4 bases from J, the gap between germline ends came to 15 bases. The CDR3 sequence is 14 residues long. The germline V gene has CDR1 SGHRS and CDR2 YFSETQ.

The rearrangement joins TRBV6-1 to TRBJ2-7; the match to TRBD1 covers 9 bases. Germline-derived CDR1 and CDR2 are MNHNS and SASEGT. The CDR3 loop spans 15 amino acids. J lost 4 bases, V lost 4 bases, and 8 bases had no gene match. Written as DNA, the CDR3 is TGTGCCAGCAGTGTCGCCTGGACAGGGGAATACGAGCAGTACTTC. It specifies CASSVAWTGEYEQYF.

The J gene is TRBJ2-1, the V gene TRBV5-1; TRBD2 might be the D (6 bases). The CDR3 covers 15 residues. Per germline, CDR1 SGHRS and CDR2 YFSETQ. V was clipped by 7 bases and J by 3 bases, with 17 bases between them. The CDR3 coding sequence is TGCGCCAGCGGAAGGACTACCAGTCTCTACAATGAGCAGTTCTTC. Its protein is CASGRTTSLYNEQFF.

This chain connects TRBV10-2 to TRBJ2-1, with 9 positions matching TRBD2. CDR3 length: 16 amino acids. CDR1 and CDR2 from the germline V gene are WSHSY and SAAADI. J was trimmed by 3 bases and V by 1 base; bases with no gene match: 4. The CDR3, as DNA: TGCGCCAGCAGTGAGTATAGCGGGGGCCACTACAATGAGCAGTTCTTC. Its translation is CASSEYSGGHYNEQFF.

The rearrangement uses TRBV10-2 and TRBJ2-3, with 12 bases lining up with TRBD2. The CDR3 extends over 16 amino acids. In germline, CDR1 is WSHSY, CDR2 SAAADI. V lost 2 bases to trimming and J lost 6 bases; unmatched junction nucleotides: 6. The CDR3 loop reads CASSELAGGLKDTQYF. CDR3 nucleotide sequence: TGCGCCAGCAGTGAGCTAGCGGGGGGGCTGAAGGATACGCAGTATTTT.

The chain uses TRBV19 and TRBJ2-7; 11 bases match TRBD2. The CDR3 has 20 residues. After removal of 5 bases from V and 3 bases from J, the junction contained 21 bases not matched to a gene. Germline V lookup: CDR1 LNHDA, CDR2 SQIVND (reference sequence). CDR3 region: CASSPRDSLSGGAGIYEQYF. In DNA, the CDR3 is TGTGCCAGTAGTCCGCGGGACAGTCTTAGCGGGGGGGCAGGTATCTACGAGCAGTACTTC. Drawing the rest from reference TRBV19 and TRBJ2-7, the complete variable domain is DGGITQSPKYLFRKEGQNVTLSCEQNLNHDAMYWYRQDPGQGLRLIYYSQIVNDFQKGDIAEGYSVSREKKESFPLTVTSAQKNPTAFYLCASSPRDSLSGGAGIYEQYFGPGTRLTVT.

This clone was recorded only once. This sequence joins TRBV29-1 and TRBJ2-3; 7 bases map to TRBD1. After removal of 6 bases from V and 0 bases from J, the junction contained 12 bases not matched to a gene. CDR1 SQVTM and CDR2 ANQGSEA come from the germline V gene. This CDR3 region has 16 residues. CDR3 in amino acids: CSVAGTETLSTDTQYF. CDR3 coding DNA: TGCAGCGTCGCCGGGACAGAGACGCTTAGCACAGATACGCAGTATTTT.

The chain joins TRBV4-2 to TRBJ1-3; weak D call: TRBD1 (6 bases). The CDR3 runs 15 residues. Per germline, CDR1 LGHNA and CDR2 YNFKEQ. Trimming removed 3 bases at V and 3 bases at J, with 12 bases between. Here the CDR3 DNA reads TGTGCCAGCAGCCACTCGACAGGAGGTGGAAACACCATATATTTT. As protein: CASSHSTGGGNTIYF.

The V call is TRBV2, the J call TRBJ2-7, with 12 bases lining up with TRBD1. Germline V gives CDR1 SNHLY, CDR2 FYNNEI. CDR3 length equals 16 residues. V lost 1 base to trimming and J lost 1 base; unmatched junction nucleotides: 2. The CDR3 coding sequence is TGTGCCAGCAGTGAAGGGGGACAGGGGGCTTCCTACGAGCAGTACTTC. Translating it yields CASSEGGQGASYEQYF. The full variable domain, completed using reference TRBV2 and TRBJ2-7, is EPEVTQTPSHQVTQMGQEVILRCVPISNHLYFYWYRQILGQKVEFLVSFYNNEISEKSEIFDDQFSVERPDGSNFTLKIRSTKLEDSAMYFCASSEGGQGASYEQYFGPGTRLTVT.

This chain links TRBV4-1 with TRBJ2-1, with D possibly being TRBD1 (5 bases). The CDR3 extends over 14 amino acids. The ends were cut back, 4 bases at V and 5 bases at J, with 12 bases in the middle. Germline V gives CDR1 MGHRA, CDR2 YSYEKL. CDR3 amino acids: CASSRTPGNNEQFF. The CDR3 region has the DNA TGCGCCAGCAGCCGGACCCCAGGGAACAATGAGCAGTTCTTC.

The chain employs TRBV6-1 and TRBJ2-7; TRBD2 matches 7 bases. CDR1 and CDR2 (germline): MNHNS, SASEGT. The CDR3 sequence is 15 residues long. Trimming cost V 2 bases and J 6 bases; bases outside gene matches: 10. Here the CDR3 reads CASSETFTGGREQYF. In DNA, the CDR3 is TGTGCCAGCAGTGAAACCTTCACGGGGGGTCGCGAGCAGTACTTC.

The V gene is TRBV5-1, the J gene TRBJ2-1, with a tentative D call TRBD2 (5 bases). Germline assignment: CDR1 SGHRS and CDR2 YFSETQ. V lost 5 bases and J 0 bases, leaving 12 bases between the germline ends. This CDR3 has 15 amino acids. The CDR3 region has the DNA TGCGCCAGCAGGTGGACTTTCGACTCCTACAATGAGCAGTTCTTC. This sequence encodes CASRWTFDSYNEQFF.

The V gene is TRBV5-1, the J gene TRBJ1-6; D not certain. Trimming took 0 bases from V and 5 from J, leaving 9 bases between them. The CDR3 contains 15 residues. Looked up from germline, CDR1 is SGHRS and CDR2 is YFSETQ. The CDR3 DNA reads as TGCGCCAGCAGCTTGGACAGCCCGAATAATTCACCCCTCCACTTT. Residues: CASSLDSPNNSPLHF.

V is TRBV7-9 and J is TRBJ2-7; the match to TRBD1 covers 12 bases. V was clipped by 4 bases and J by 3 bases; unmatched bases: 13. The CDR3 has 18 residues. The germline V gene has CDR1 SEHNR and CDR2 FQNEAQ (reference sequence). The CDR3 region is CASSSTGTGGLGYYEQYF. In DNA, the CDR3 is TGTGCCAGCAGCTCTACCGGGACAGGGGGCCTGGGGTACTACGAGCAGTACTTC.

The V call is TRBV10-3, the J call TRBJ1-1; unclear D gene. V lost 6 bases to trimming and J lost 1 base, with 12 bases between them. The CDR3 runs to 14 residues. The germline V gene has CDR1 ENHRY and CDR2 SYGVKD. The CDR3 is CAIRAELWNTEAFF. The CDR3 DNA is TGTGCCATCAGGGCAGAACTATGGAACACTGAAGCTTTCTTT.